A single sample is the source of the 30 T cell receptor beta chains below, sequenced in a study of monozygotic twins with inflammatory bowel disease. From the 5' RACE reads, TCRdb lists one entry per CDR3 protein and no DNA. The record lists over 110,000 distinct CDR3 sequences, of which the ten most abundant hold 2% to 2.5%. The sequenced material came from blood. All receptors derive from a human donor with ulcerative colitis or Crohn's disease, or a healthy co-twin of an affected twin (not recorded which).

The rearrangement links TRBV12-3 or TRBV12-4 to TRBJ2-7; TCRdb picks TRBD1, but there is no DNA to check that call. The CDR3 is 13 residues long. The CDR3 here is CASSWGAAYEQYF.

This rearrangement joins TRBV12-5 to TRBJ2-5; TCRdb reports TRBD1, a call that lacks DNA to check it against. This CDR3 has 17 residues. In germline, CDR1 is LGHNT, CDR2 FRNRAP. The CDR3 protein is CASGYLTWGDLQETQYF.

The J gene is TRBJ1-6, the V gene TRBV15; TCRdb designates TRBD1, a call that cannot be tested without DNA. The CDR3 extends over 17 amino acids. Germline CDR1 reads LNHNV; CDR2 reads YYDKDF (reference sequence). The CDR3: CATSRDPGTGIGSPLHF.

This chain connects TRBV4-1 to TRBJ1-2. The germline V gene has CDR1 MGHRA and CDR2 YSYEKL. The CDR3 is 17 residues long. This CDR3 reads CASSQDPQRIVFYGYTF.

The chain employs TRBV7-8 and TRBJ1-6; TCRdb reports TRBD1, a call that lacks DNA to check it against. Germline loops: CDR1 SGHVS, CDR2 FQNEAQ. This CDR3 has 16 residues. The CDR3 is CASSLVRGQGNSPLHF.

The rearrangement uses TRBV20-1 and TRBJ2-4; TCRdb indicates TRBD2, and absent DNA this call remains unverified. CDR1 is DFQATT, CDR2 SNEGSKA, per germline (reference sequence). This CDR3 is built from 16 residues. CDR3 loop: CSARDWGSGAKNIQYF.

The rearrangement links TRBV5-1 to TRBJ2-7. There are 13 residues in the CDR3. CDR1 is SGHRS and CDR2 is YFSETQ in the germline V gene. This chain's CDR3 is CASSSGTPDEQYF.

This sequence joins TRBV28 and TRBJ2-7; the D call of TRBD2 rests on TCRdb alone, since no DNA is present to check it. Germline CDR1 is MDHEN and CDR2 is SYDVKM. The CDR3 covers 13 residues. CDR3 sequence reads: CASTSLTSYEQYF.

V gene TRBV25-1 combines with J gene TRBJ1-2; TCRdb outputs TRBD1, but without DNA this stays unchecked. CDR3 length: 12 amino acids. Per the germline V gene, CDR1 is MGHDK and CDR2 is SYGVNS. Here the CDR3 reads CASSRGVYGYTF.

This chain links TRBV20-1 with TRBJ2-3; there is no DNA to check the TCRdb D call of TRBD2. The CDR3 loop spans 18 amino acids. CDR1 and CDR2 (germline): DFQATT, SNEGSKA (reference sequence). This chain's CDR3 is CRGDGGLAGGLGTDTQYF.

The CDR3 is CASSAQGPSPYEQYF. This chain connects TRBV2 to TRBJ2-7; the TRBD2 assignment by TCRdb is unverifiable without DNA. Germline lookup yields CDR1 SNHLY and CDR2 FYNNEI. The CDR3 sequence is 15 residues long.

This sequence joins TRBV10-3 and TRBJ2-5; TCRdb selects TRBD1, and the lack of DNA leaves this call unchecked. The V gene's germline CDR1 is ENHRY and CDR2 SYGVKD. This CDR3 comprises 12 residues. The chain's CDR3 is CAISERGETQYF.

The V call is TRBV5-6, the J call TRBJ2-7. Germline loops: CDR1 SGHDT, CDR2 YYEEEE. This CDR3 is built from 15 residues. The chain's CDR3 is CASSLPQGSSYEQYF.

V gene TRBV10-3 combines with J gene TRBJ2-4; the D call of TRBD2 rests on TCRdb alone, since no DNA is present to check it. This CDR3 spans 16 amino acids. Germline values: CDR1 ENHRY, CDR2 SYGVKD. The chain's CDR3 is CAISEGQPMGKNIQYF.

This chain connects TRBV18 to TRBJ2-1. The CDR3 length is 16 residues. Germline V gene data show CDR1 as KGHSH and CDR2 as LQKENI. CDR3 region: CASSPQGAGTYNEQFF.

The chain couples TRBV20-1 to TRBJ2-1. Germline V gene sequence: CDR1 DFQATT, CDR2 SNEGSKA (reference sequence). This CDR3 contains 12 residues. The CDR3 region is CSAPQENNEQFF.

The chain employs TRBV20-1 and TRBJ1-5; TCRdb's D call, TRBD1, is unchecked because there is no DNA. This CDR3 region has 19 residues. In germline, CDR1 is DFQATT, CDR2 SNEGSKA (reference sequence). CDR3 amino acids: CSARALSWDRGWGNQPQHF.

The gene calls are TRBV20-1 and TRBJ1-2; with no DNA, the TCRdb D assignment of TRBD1 cannot be verified. The CDR3 runs to 15 residues. The V gene's germline CDR1 is DFQATT and CDR2 SNEGSKA (reference sequence). This CDR3 reads CSARIEETGGGGYTF.

This sequence joins TRBV19 and TRBJ2-7; absent DNA, TCRdb's TRBD1 call cannot be checked. This CDR3 is 15 amino acids long. Germline V lookup: CDR1 LNHDA, CDR2 SQIVND (reference sequence). CDR3 protein: CASSMDGSGTYEQYF.

The chain combines TRBV5-1 with TRBJ2-6; the TCRdb D gene call, TRBD1, has no DNA to confirm it. Germline V gene sequence: CDR1 SGHRS, CDR2 YFSETQ. This CDR3 spans 13 amino acids. The CDR3 spells CASSAGGENVLTF.

The chain carries TRBV12-3 or TRBV12-4 and TRBJ2-7; TCRdb reports TRBD2, a call that lacks DNA to check it against. The CDR3 totals 16 residues. CDR3 loop: CASSLINREGAYEQYF.

The chain couples TRBV13 to TRBJ2-5; checking the TCRdb D call of TRBD1 is not possible without DNA. Germline CDR1 PRHDT, CDR2 FYEKMQ (reference sequence). The CDR3 has 14 residues. This chain's CDR3 is CASSLGKQGATKYF.

The chain uses TRBV3-1 and TRBJ2-7; TCRdb selects TRBD1, and the lack of DNA leaves this call unchecked. There are 13 residues in the CDR3. Germline V CDR1 and CDR2: LGHDT, YNNKEL (reference sequence). CDR3: CASSQFPGYEQYF.

The genes are TRBV7-8 and TRBJ2-7; TCRdb outputs TRBD1, but without DNA this stays unchecked. CDR1 and CDR2 (germline): SGHVS, FQNEAQ. The CDR3 covers 14 residues. The CDR3 reads CARVSGTGSYEQYF.

The chain links TRBV12-3 or TRBV12-4 to TRBJ1-1; with no DNA, the TCRdb D assignment of TRBD1 cannot be verified. The CDR3 is 15 residues long. The CDR3 protein is CASSFGGNVNTEAFF.

This chain joins TRBV10-3 and TRBJ1-6; the TCRdb call, TRBD1, lacks DNA for checking. Germline CDR1 ENHRY, CDR2 SYGVKD. This CDR3 spans 14 amino acids. The CDR3 reads CAIRQTGSSSPLHF.

The chain is built from TRBV18 and TRBJ2-2; lacking DNA, the TRBD1 call made by TCRdb goes unchecked. The germline V gene encodes CDR1 KGHSH and CDR2 LQKENI. The CDR3 is made up of 13 amino acids. CDR3 region: CASSMGPDGELFF.

V is TRBV7-9 and J is TRBJ1-5; the D call from TCRdb, TRBD1, cannot be confirmed without DNA. This CDR3 has 14 residues. Germline V gene data show CDR1 as SEHNR and CDR2 as FQNEAQ (reference sequence). The CDR3 spells CASSPGTGGQPQHF.

This rearrangement joins TRBV30 to TRBJ1-3; the D call from TCRdb, TRBD1, cannot be confirmed without DNA. This CDR3 is 14 amino acids long. CDR1 is GTSNPN, CDR2 SVGIG, per germline (reference sequence). The CDR3 loop reads CAWSWGGAGNTIYF.

This chain links TRBV20-1 with TRBJ1-1; TCRdb's D call of TRBD1 is untestable without DNA. The CDR3 has 14 amino acids. Germline lookup yields CDR1 DFQATT and CDR2 SNEGSKA (reference sequence). The CDR3 region is CSARDSGTNTEAFF.